The 24 T cell receptor beta chains reported below all come from one sample, sequenced in a study of blood T cell repertoires in COVID-19. Sequenced by immunoSEQ multiplex PCR; TCRdb stores in-frame clones only, minus some. The profile shows around 75,000 clones, more than 75% of them singletons. Sequenced material: peripheral blood. The receptors were sampled from a human donor in a cohort sampled during active COVID-19.

V and J are TRBV6-2 or TRBV6-3 and TRBJ2-3; 9 nucleotides line up with TRBD1. The CDR3 length is 14 residues. Germline loops: CDR1 MNHEY, CDR2 SVGEGT. Trimming removed 5 bases from V and 6 bases from J; junction bases left unmatched: 6. The chain's CDR3 is CASSPQGARDTQYF. The CDR3 nucleotides read TGTGCCAGCAGTCCACAGGGGGCTCGGGATACGCAGTATTTT.

The V and J genes are TRBV7-3 and TRBJ2-2; 8 bases align to TRBD2. The CDR3 has 16 residues. Germline CDR1 SGHTA, CDR2 FQGTGA. V was pared by 2 bases and J by 8 bases, with 10 bases of the junction left unmatched. CDR3 coding DNA: TGTGCCAGCAGCTTAGGGAGAGCGGGAGTAATTGGGGAGCTGTTTTTT. The encoded protein is CASSLGRAGVIGELFF.

The chain employs TRBV11-2 and TRBJ2-7; 9 nucleotides line up with TRBD2. Unmatched junction bases numbered 11, after V lost 8 bases and J lost 3 bases. The CDR3 loop spans 15 amino acids. Germline V gene sequence: CDR1 SGHAT, CDR2 FQNNGV. CDR3 region: CASRRGASGVYEQYF. Here the CDR3 DNA reads TGTGCCAGCCGGAGGGGGGCTAGCGGGGTCTACGAGCAGTACTTC.

V is TRBV5-6 and J is TRBJ1-2, with D possibly being TRBD1 (5 bases). Germline CDR1 SGHDT, CDR2 YYEEEE. V gave up 2 bases and J gave up 4 bases, with 15 bases separating them. The CDR3 is made up of 15 amino acids. The DNA of the CDR3 is TGTGCCAGCAGCTTAGGAAACGGAGGGGTCTATGGCTACACCTTC. Encoded protein: CASSLGNGGVYGYTF.

This chain links TRBV7-9 with TRBJ1-1, with no clear D. CDR1 and CDR2 (germline): SEHNR, FQNEAQ (reference sequence). The ends were cut back, 10 bases at V and 0 bases at J, with 12 bases in the middle. The CDR3 has 13 amino acids. The DNA of the CDR3 is TGTGCCACCTCGCGGTCCCTGAACACTGAAGCTTTCTTT. Amino acid sequence: CATSRSLNTEAFF.

The chain employs TRBV5-1 and TRBJ1-1; TRBD1 is a possible D gene (6 bases). The length of the CDR3 is 15 residues. V was cut by 0 bases and J by 1 base, with 10 bases left in between. In germline, CDR1 is SGHRS, CDR2 YFSETQ. The CDR3 region has the DNA TGCGCCAGCAGCTTGGCACTAGGGGGGAACACTGAAGCTTTCTTT. It is translated as CASSLALGGNTEAFF.

This chain links TRBV10-1 with TRBJ2-7, with 9 nucleotides matching TRBD1. The CDR3 spans 17 residues. In germline, CDR1 is WNHNN, CDR2 SYGVQD (reference sequence). Trimming took 1 base from V and 2 from J; bases not matched to a gene: 9. The CDR3 DNA sequence: TGCGCCAGCAGTGAGTGGGACAGGGAAACCCAGGCCTACGAGCAGTACGTC. It specifies CASSEWDRETQAYEQYV.

This chain connects TRBV7-9 to TRBJ1-6; D is perhaps TRBD1 (6 bases). The CDR3 spans 16 residues. The V and J ends lost 4 bases and 10 bases respectively, with 20 bases between them. Germline V lookup: CDR1 SEHNR, CDR2 FQNEAQ (reference sequence). DNA for the CDR3: TGTGCCAGCAGCTCCTTCTCGGGGGGGCTTTTCTCACCCCTCCACTTT. Its translation: CASSSFSGGLFSPLHF.

The CDR3 sequence: CASSPGVGGNTEAFF. Written as DNA, the CDR3 is TGTGCCAGCAGCCCCGGGGTCGGGGGGAACACTGAAGCTTTCTTT. This chain uses TRBV9 with TRBJ1-1; weak D call: TRBD1 (5 bases). V was trimmed by 4 bases and J by 1 base, leaving 14 bases between them. Germline assignment: CDR1 SGDLS and CDR2 YYNGEE. The length of the CDR3 is 15 residues.

This chain links TRBV25-1 with TRBJ2-5, with TRBD1 identical over 7 bases. This CDR3 region has 13 residues. Looked up from germline, CDR1 is MGHDK and CDR2 is SYGVNS. Trimming at V came to 7 bases and at J to 5 bases, leaving 7 bases not matched to a gene. The CDR3 sequence: CASNPGGTETQYF. The CDR3 region has the DNA TGTGCCAGCAACCCAGGGGGAACTGAGACCCAGTACTTC.

This clone showed up just once. The chain recombines TRBV19 with TRBJ2-1; possible D gene TRBD1, 6 bases. The CDR3 covers 13 residues. V shed 0 bases and J shed 10 bases, with 10 bases lying between them. Germline V gene data show CDR1 as LNHDA and CDR2 as SQIVND (reference sequence). CDR3 sequence (DNA): TGTGCCAGTAGTATAGATCTCGGACAGGAGCAGTTCTTC. Translating it yields CASSIDLGQEQFF.

The genes are TRBV14 and TRBJ1-5, with a possible D match to TRBD1 (6 bases). V lost 4 bases to trimming and J lost 4 bases, with 11 bases between them. The germline CDR1 and CDR2 sequences are SGHDN and FVKESK. The CDR3 covers 14 residues. The CDR3 protein is CASSPARGNQPQHF. The CDR3 nucleotides read TGTGCCAGCAGCCCGGCCAGGGGTAATCAGCCCCAGCATTTT.

The CDR3 region has the DNA TGTGCCAGCAGCGAGGGACTAGCGGGAGGCCGTAGGACGCAGTATTTT. Protein product: CASSEGLAGGRRTQYF. The chain links TRBV5-4 to TRBJ2-3; TRBD2 matches at 15 bases. CDR3 length: 16 residues. Looked up from germline, CDR1 is SGHNT and CDR2 is YYREEE (reference sequence). The V and J ends lost 4 bases and 9 bases, in that order; junction bases with no gene match: 9. Variable domain in full (rest from reference TRBV5-4 and TRBJ2-3): ETGVTQSPTHLIKTRGQQVTLRCSSQSGHNTVSWYQQALGQGPQFIFQYYREEENGRGNFPPRFSGLQFPNYSSELNVNALELDDSALYLCASSEGLAGGRRTQYFGPGTRLTVL.

The chain couples TRBV4-1 to TRBJ2-5; 7 bases agree with TRBD2. The CDR3 spans 14 residues. The germline V gene encodes CDR1 MGHRA and CDR2 YSYEKL. Unmatched junction bases numbered 5, after V lost 2 bases and J lost 5 bases. CDR3 bases: TGCGCCAGCAGCCAACTTTTCGGGAGGGAGACCCAGTACTTC. It translates to CASSQLFGRETQYF.

This rearrangement joins TRBV2 to TRBJ2-5; D might be TRBD1 (6 bases). Germline V CDR1 and CDR2: SNHLY, FYNNEI. The CDR3 is 15 amino acids. V lost 0 bases and J 2 bases, leaving 10 bases between the germline ends. CDR3 in amino acids: CASSEAGARQETQYF. In DNA form, the CDR3 reads TGTGCCAGCAGTGAAGCGGGGGCTAGGCAAGAGACCCAGTACTTC.

The chain employs TRBV18 and TRBJ1-4; no firm D call. Germline V lookup: CDR1 KGHSH, CDR2 LQKENI. This CDR3 contains 16 residues. Trimming removed 2 bases from V and 3 bases from J, with 13 bases in between. Here the CDR3 DNA reads TGTGCCAGCTCACCAGTTCTATCGGGTCCTAATGAAAAACTGTTTTTT. It specifies CASSPVLSGPNEKLFF.

This clone was seen just once. The chain couples TRBV5-1 to TRBJ2-3; no firm D call. The CDR3 covers 14 residues. Trimming removed 0 bases from V and 0 bases from J, with 5 bases in between. In germline, CDR1 is SGHRS, CDR2 YFSETQ. CDR3 sequence reads: CASSLVLSTDTQYF. The CDR3 DNA sequence: TGCGCCAGCAGCTTGGTCCTTAGCACAGATACGCAGTATTTT.

J is TRBJ2-7 and V is TRBV28, with 7 bases identical to TRBD2. Germline V CDR1 and CDR2: MDHEN, SYDVKM. The CDR3 has 13 residues. Germline trimming cut 2 bases from V and 5 bases from J; bases unmatched to any gene: 3. The CDR3 loop is CASSLGGGDEQYF. In DNA form, the CDR3 reads TGTGCCAGCAGTTTAGGGGGAGGGGACGAGCAGTACTTC.

The J gene is TRBJ1-1, the V gene TRBV12-5, with TRBD1 identical over 8 bases. Germline V gives CDR1 LGHNT, CDR2 FRNRAP. This CDR3 contains 15 residues. V shed 6 bases and J 3 bases; nucleotides not matched to a gene: 9. CDR3 nucleotide sequence: TGTGCTAGTGGGCCCCAGGGGGCGGGGGACACTGAAGCTTTCTTT. Its protein is CASGPQGAGDTEAFF.

The rearrangement links TRBV24-1 to TRBJ2-3, with a possible D match to TRBD2 (6 bases). The germline CDR1 and CDR2 sequences are KGHDR and SFDVKD. The CDR3 contains 16 residues. Trimming removed 4 bases at V and 5 bases at J, with 18 bases between. This CDR3 reads CATSDLPGGDQDTQYF. As DNA, the CDR3 is TGTGCCACCAGTGACCTCCCTGGAGGGGATCAAGATACGCAGTATTTT.

The chain carries TRBV2 and TRBJ1-3; D gene ambiguous. This CDR3 contains 14 residues. Looked up from germline, CDR1 is SNHLY and CDR2 is FYNNEI. Trimming removed 8 bases from V and 2 bases from J, with 13 bases in between. The CDR3 here is CASSPREAGNTIYF. CDR3 in DNA: TGTGCCAGCTCCCCGCGGGAGGCTGGAAACACCATATATTTT.

V gene TRBV9 combines with J gene TRBJ2-1; 12 positions match TRBD2. Trimming took 3 bases from V and 0 from J; bases not matched to a gene: 10. Germline-derived CDR1 and CDR2 are SGDLS and YYNGEE. CDR3 size: 19 residues. CDR3 in DNA: TGTGCCAGCAGCGGGCCTAGCGGGAGGGCCCCACTCTCCTACAATGAGCAGTTCTTC. Encoded protein: CASSGPSGRAPLSYNEQFF.

This chain connects TRBV6-5 to TRBJ2-5, with unresolved D. V lost 6 bases and J 1 base, leaving 12 bases between the germline ends. Germline loops: CDR1 MNHEY, CDR2 SVGAGI. The CDR3 spans 14 residues. CDR3 protein: CASSPGRSQETQYF. The CDR3 nucleotides are TGTGCCAGCAGCCCCGGCAGGTCCCAAGAGACCCAGTACTTC.

V and J are TRBV10-1 and TRBJ1-1, with D possibly matching TRBD1 (6 bases). The CDR3 is made up of 13 amino acids. V dropped 5 bases and J dropped 4 bases, with 11 bases sitting between them. The germline V gene encodes CDR1 WNHNN and CDR2 SYGVQD (reference sequence). The CDR3 here is CASSSQGSTEAFF. The CDR3 DNA is TGCGCCAGCAGTTCGCAGGGGAGCACTGAAGCTTTCTTT.